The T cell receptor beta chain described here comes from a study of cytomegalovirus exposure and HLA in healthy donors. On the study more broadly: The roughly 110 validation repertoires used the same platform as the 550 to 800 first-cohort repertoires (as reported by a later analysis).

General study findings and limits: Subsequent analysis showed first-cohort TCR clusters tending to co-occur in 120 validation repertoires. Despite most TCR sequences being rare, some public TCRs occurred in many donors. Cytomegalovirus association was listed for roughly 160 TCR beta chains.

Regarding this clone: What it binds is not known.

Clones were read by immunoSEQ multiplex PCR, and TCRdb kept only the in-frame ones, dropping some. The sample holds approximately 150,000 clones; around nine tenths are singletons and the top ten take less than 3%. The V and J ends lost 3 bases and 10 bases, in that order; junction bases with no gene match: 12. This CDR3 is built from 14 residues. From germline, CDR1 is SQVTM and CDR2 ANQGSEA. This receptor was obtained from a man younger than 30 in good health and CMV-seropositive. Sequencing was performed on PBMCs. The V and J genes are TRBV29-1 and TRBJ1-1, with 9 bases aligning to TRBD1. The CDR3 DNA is TGCAGCGTTGAGGAGCTGACAGGGGGTAACGGAGCTTTCTTT. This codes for CSVEELTGGNGAFF.